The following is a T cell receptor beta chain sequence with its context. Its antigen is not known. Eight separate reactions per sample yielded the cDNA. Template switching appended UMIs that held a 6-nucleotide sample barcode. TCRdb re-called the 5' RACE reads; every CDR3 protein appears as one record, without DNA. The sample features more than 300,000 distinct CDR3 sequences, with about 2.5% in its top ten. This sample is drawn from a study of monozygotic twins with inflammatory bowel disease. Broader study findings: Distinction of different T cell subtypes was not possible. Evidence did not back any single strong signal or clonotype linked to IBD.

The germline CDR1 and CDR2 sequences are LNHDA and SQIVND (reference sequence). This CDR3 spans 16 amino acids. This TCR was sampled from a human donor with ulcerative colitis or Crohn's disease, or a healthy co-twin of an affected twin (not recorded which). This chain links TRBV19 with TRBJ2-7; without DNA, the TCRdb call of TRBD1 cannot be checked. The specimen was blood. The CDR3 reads CASSITGDTRTYEQYF.